This is a list of T cell receptor beta chains from one sample in a study of blood T cell repertoires in COVID-19. The method was immunoSEQ multiplex PCR; TCRdb's version includes in-frame clones alone and lacks a portion of them. The sample has approximately 150,000 clones, 60% to 85% seen once. The sample comprised peripheral blood. These receptors originate from a woman in her sixties with COVID-19, enrolled during active disease. Each CDR3 is given with its conserved first and last residue. Each record gives: J gene, clone size, D gene, V gene, CDR3 protein, CDR3 DNA. D genes are given only for firm matches. Rows may omit the clone size; those that give it use once, few, many or a size class.

>TRBJ2-1|NA|NA|TRBV20-1
CSASLPSSYNEQFF
TGCAGTGCTAGTCTGCCGAGCTCCTACAATGAGCAGTTCTTC
>TRBJ2-1|few|NA|TRBV6-1
CASSEYRGWTRNEQFF
TGTGCCAGCAGTGAATACCGGGGGTGGACACGCAATGAGCAGTTCTTC
>TRBJ1-1|NA|NA|TRBV7-2
CASSLWGAMNTEAFF
TGTGCCAGCAGCTTATGGGGAGCTATGAACACTGAAGCTTTCTTT
>TRBJ2-3|NA|NA|TRBV10-1
CASSLRSRYPDTQYF
TGCGCCAGCAGCCTGAGATCCAGGTATCCAGATACGCAGTATTTT
>TRBJ1-1|NA|NA|TRBV19
CASSAQPRPMRALNTEAFF
TGTGCCAGTAGTGCCCAACCGAGGCCCATGAGGGCCTTAAACACTGAAGCTTTCTTT
>TRBJ1-2|NA|NA|TRBV3-1/TRBV3-2
CASRLQGNYGYTF
TGTGCCAGCAGGCTACAGGGAAACTATGGCTACACCTTC
>TRBJ2-1|NA|TRBD2|TRBV9
CASSASGTGGYEQFF
TGTGCCAGCAGCGCGAGCGGGACCGGGGGATATGAGCAGTTCTTC
>TRBJ2-3|NA|NA|TRBV19
CASSSGRTTDTQYF
TGTGCCAGTAGCAGCGGCAGGACCACAGATACGCAGTATTTT
>TRBJ2-1|NA|TRBD2|TRBV7-8
CASSLPRRLAGKNNEQFF
TGTGCCAGCAGCTTACCGCGGCGGCTAGCGGGCAAAAACAATGAGCAGTTCTTC
>TRBJ2-5|few|NA|TRBV28
CASSPQQVLQETQYF
TGTGCCAGCAGTCCCCAACAGGTTTTACAAGAGACCCAGTACTTC
>TRBJ1-1|NA|NA|TRBV6-5
CASSLSGATEAFF
TGTGCCAGCAGTTTGTCAGGGGCCACTGAAGCTTTCTTT
>TRBJ2-7|NA|NA|TRBV7-2
CASRPTGSYEQYF
TGTGCCAGCAGGCCGACAGGATCCTACGAGCAGTACTTC
>TRBJ1-3|NA|TRBD1|TRBV15
CATSRGGGQGFTGNTIYF
TGTGCCACCAGCAGGGGTGGTGGACAGGGGTTTACTGGAAACACCATATATTTT
>TRBJ2-7|NA|TRBD2|TRBV27
CASSLRLAGGPTYEQYF
TGTGCCAGCAGTCTTCGACTAGCGGGAGGGCCGACCTACGAGCAGTACTTC
>TRBJ2-2|NA|NA|TRBV6-5
CASFYPGGIGELFF
TGTGCCAGCTTCTACCCGGGGGGCATCGGGGAGCTGTTTTTT
>TRBJ2-1|NA|TRBD2|TRBV27
CASSLFSVAGGQPSLFYNEQFF
TGTGCCAGCAGTTTATTCTCCGTAGCGGGAGGGCAACCCTCCCTATTTTACAATGAGCAGTTCTTC
>TRBJ2-1|NA|TRBD1|TRBV10-1
CASNRDSRVNEQFF
TGCGCCAGCAACCGGGACAGCCGAGTCAATGAGCAGTTCTTC
>TRBJ2-1|NA|TRBD1|TRBV10-3
CAISEPTGQVGYNEQFF
TGTGCCATCAGTGAGCCCACGGGACAGGTCGGTTACAATGAGCAGTTCTTC
>TRBJ1-1|NA|TRBD1|TRBV28
CASSHRTGYTEAFF
TGTGCCAGCAGTCACAGGACAGGCTACACTGAAGCTTTCTTT
>TRBJ1-5|NA|NA|TRBV19
CASRYPGELRPQHF
TGTGCCAGTAGATATCCGGGGGAACTGAGGCCCCAGCATTTT
>TRBJ1-4|NA|TRBD1|TRBV28
CASREPGQTNEKLFF
TGTGCCAGCAGGGAACCGGGACAGACTAATGAAAAACTGTTTTTT
>TRBJ2-3|NA|NA|TRBV9
CASSVRGGLVDTQYF
TGTGCCAGCAGCGTCCGTGGGGGACTGGTAGATACGCAGTATTTT
>TRBJ1-5|NA|NA|TRBV5-1
CASSETGKSNQPQHF
TGCGCCAGCAGCGAAACGGGGAAGAGCAATCAGCCCCAGCATTTT
>TRBJ2-2|NA|TRBD2|TRBV7-6
CASSLAVYGELFF
TGTGCCAGCAGCCTAGCGGTCTACGGGGAGCTGTTTTTT
>TRBJ2-1|NA|TRBD2|TRBV29-1
CSVELSGSRSEQFF
TGCAGCGTTGAGCTAAGCGGGAGTAGGAGTGAGCAGTTCTTC